This entry lists 30 T cell receptor beta chains sequenced from one sample in a study of blood T cells in healthy people across ages. A J-beta primer mix and a sample-barcoded 5' primer were used in a second PCR of roughly 7 to 12 cycles. TCRdb re-called the 5' RACE reads with MiXCR, one entry per CDR3 protein. The table lists roughly 790,000 distinct CDR3 sequences, roughly 41% of them singletons, with 20% to 25% in the top ten. The sequenced sample consisted of blood. The receptor set was obtained from a woman between 55 and 75 years old in good health.

This clonotype has just a few counts. The V and J genes are TRBV7-2 and TRBJ1-6; perhaps TRBD1 as D (5 bases). CDR1 is SGHTA and CDR2 is FQGNSA in the germline V gene. Trimming shortened V by 5 bases and J by 5 bases, and 19 bases separated the two germline ends. The CDR3 loop spans 17 amino acids. The DNA of the CDR3 is TGTGCCAGCAGCACTTACGCACCAGGGAACGATAATTCACCCCTCCACTTT. It translates to CASSTYAPGNDNSPLHF. Supplemented by reference TRBV7-2 and TRBJ1-6, the full variable domain reads GAGVSQSPSNKVTEKGKDVELRCDPISGHTALYWYRQSLGQGLEFLIYFQGNSAPDKSGLPSDRFSAERTGGSVSTLTIQRTQQEDSAVYLCASSTYAPGNDNSPLHFGNGTRLTVT.

This clonotype occurred a few times. The chain is built from TRBV7-9 and TRBJ1-2; D call uncertain. This CDR3 is built from 11 residues. Germline V gene sequence: CDR1 SEHNR, CDR2 FQNEAQ (reference sequence). V lost 4 bases and J lost 10, with 10 bases in between. The CDR3 coding sequence is TGTGCCAGCAGCTCCGACCGGGCCTACACCTTC. The encoded protein is CASSSDRAYTF.

The chain joins TRBV20-1 to TRBJ2-1; 8 bases map to TRBD2. V lost 3 bases and J lost 4; bases outside the gene matches: 8. Per the germline V gene, CDR1 is DFQATT and CDR2 is SNEGSKA (reference sequence). The CDR3 has 15 residues. CDR3 bases: TGCAGTGCTAGGTCTCTCCAGCGGGGGTACAATGAGCAGTTCTTC. This encodes CSARSLQRGYNEQFF.

This clonotype was seen a few times. The chain uses TRBV2 and TRBJ2-1, with D perhaps being TRBD1 or TRBD2 (6 bases each). V lost 8 bases to trimming and J lost 2 bases, with 10 bases between them. In germline, CDR1 is SNHLY, CDR2 FYNNEI. This CDR3 contains 13 residues. This chain's CDR3 is CASVGGTYNEQFF. The CDR3 DNA sequence: TGTGCCAGCGTGGGGGGCACCTACAATGAGCAGTTCTTC.

V usage is TRBV6-6 and J usage is TRBJ2-2; perhaps TRBD1 as D (5 bases). V lost 0 bases, J lost 4 bases, and 9 bases lay in between. The germline V gene has CDR1 MNHNY and CDR2 SVGAGI (reference sequence). The CDR3 has 15 residues. This CDR3 is CASSYSSRATGELFF. CDR3 nucleotides: TGTGCCAGCAGTTACTCTTCCAGGGCCACCGGGGAGCTGTTTTTT.

The rearrangement joins TRBV5-1 to TRBJ1-1; the D gene is possibly TRBD1 (5 bases). The CDR3 sequence is 14 residues long. The ends were cut back, 3 bases at V and 1 base at J, with 10 bases in the middle. The germline V gene encodes CDR1 SGHRS and CDR2 YFSETQ. The chain's CDR3 is CASSSGGTNTEAFF. CDR3 nucleotides: TGCGCCAGCAGCTCCGGGGGAACGAACACTGAAGCTTTCTTT.

V usage is TRBV7-3 and J usage is TRBJ2-1; TRBD2 aligns across 9 bases. CDR1 is SGHTA, CDR2 FQGTGA, per germline. J lost 5 bases, V lost 6 bases, and 5 bases had no gene match. There are 14 residues in the CDR3. The CDR3 DNA reads TGTGCCAGCAGTGGTAGCGGGAGAAACAATGAGCAGTTCTTC. It translates to CASSGSGRNNEQFF.

This clonotype has ten or more counts. V and J are TRBV18 and TRBJ2-7; TRBD1 aligns across 11 bases. Trimming removed 3 bases from V and 6 bases from J; junction bases left unmatched: 4. Germline V gene lookup returns CDR1 KGHSH and CDR2 LQKENI. CDR3 length: 14 residues. CDR3 residues: CASSPDRGRFEQYF. The CDR3 DNA reads TGTGCCAGCTCACCGGACAGGGGGCGTTTCGAGCAGTACTTC. The entire variable domain, with the rest obtained from reference TRBV18 and TRBJ2-7, is as follows: NAGVMQNPRHLVRRRGQEARLRCSPMKGHSHVYWYRQLPEEGLKFMVYLQKENIIDESGMPKERFSAEFPKEGPSILRIQQVVRGDSAAYFCASSPDRGRFEQYFGPGTRLTVT.

In its sample, this clonotype was seen many times. The gene calls are TRBV30 and TRBJ2-3; possibly TRBD1 for D (6 bases). The germline V gene has CDR1 GTSNPN and CDR2 SVGIG (reference sequence). This CDR3 region has 14 residues. Trimming pared 4 bases from V and 0 bases from J, leaving 11 bases between. This CDR3 reads CAWNTGFSTDTQYF. DNA for the CDR3: TGTGCCTGGAATACAGGGTTTAGCACAGATACGCAGTATTTT.

This clonotype has at least ten counts. V gene TRBV7-2 combines with J gene TRBJ2-4, with TRBD2 matching over 7 bases. The DNA matches TRBJ2-5 better at its end, which makes the J call doubtful. Germline V gene data show CDR1 as SGHTA and CDR2 as FQGNSA. The CDR3 runs 14 residues. DNA for the CDR3: TGTGCCAGCAGCCCGGGACTATCGGGAGAGACCCAGTACTTC. As protein: CASSPGLSGETQYF.

V is TRBV12-3 or TRBV12-4 and J is TRBJ2-7; 8 bases agree with TRBD2. This CDR3 is 12 amino acids long. The J segment lost 7 bases and the V segment lost 6 bases, leaving 5 bases of the junction unmatched. CDR3 bases: TGTGCCAGCAGCCGGGGACTAGTTGAGCAGTACTTC. Protein: CASSRGLVEQYF.

This clonotype was seen a few times. V and J are TRBV20-1 and TRBJ2-4; 15 bases match TRBD2. V gave up 5 bases and J gave up 6 bases; unmatched junction bases: 2. This CDR3 contains 14 residues. Germline-derived CDR1 and CDR2 are DFQATT and SNEGSKA (reference sequence). CDR3 in amino acids: CSAVGLAGGNIQYF. The CDR3 nucleotides are TGCAGTGCTGTGGGACTAGCGGGAGGAAACATTCAGTACTTC.

The chain uses TRBV20-1 and TRBJ2-7; D perhaps matches TRBD2 (5 bases). The V and J ends lost 6 bases and 7 bases respectively, with 16 bases between them. Per the germline V gene, CDR1 is DFQATT and CDR2 is SNEGSKA (reference sequence). This CDR3 spans 12 amino acids. The CDR3 DNA follows: TGCAGTGCAGGGAGCTCCTACAATGAGCAGTACTTC. Translated: CSAGSSYNEQYF.

This clonotype was observed a handful of times. DNA for the CDR3: TGTGCCAGCAGTCCCGGACCGGGGTACGAGCAGTACTTC. Encoded protein: CASSPGPGYEQYF. The V and J genes are TRBV28 and TRBJ2-7; possible D gene TRBD2, 5 bases. This CDR3 is built from 13 residues. The germline V gene encodes CDR1 MDHEN and CDR2 SYDVKM. The V end was cut by 5 bases, the J end by 4 bases, with 12 bases between.

V usage is TRBV3-1 and J usage is TRBJ2-7; tentatively, D is TRBD2 (6 bases). The DNA end favors TRBJ2-5, so the J call may be wrong. Germline V gene sequence: CDR1 LGHDT, CDR2 YNNKEL (reference sequence). The CDR3 extends over 15 amino acids. The CDR3 nucleotides are TGTGCCAGCAGCCAAGGGGCACTAGCAGAAGAGACCCAGTACTTC. This translates into CASSQGALAEETQYF.

This clonotype was picked up a small number of times. V gene TRBV20-1 combines with J gene TRBJ2-3, with TRBD2 matching 8 bases. Germline assignment: CDR1 DFQATT and CDR2 SNEGSKA (reference sequence). The trim removed 0 bases at V and 1 base at J, leaving 6 bases unmatched. The CDR3 runs 16 residues. The CDR3 is CSAREGAGGRTDTQYF. DNA for the CDR3: TGCAGTGCTAGAGAGGGGGCGGGGGGTCGCACAGATACGCAGTATTTT.

The chain couples TRBV5-1 to TRBJ2-1, with 8 positions matching TRBD2. CDR1 is SGHRS and CDR2 is YFSETQ in the germline V gene. J was trimmed by 5 bases and V by 0 bases; bases with no gene match: 7. This CDR3 contains 16 residues. This CDR3 is CASSLEVAGTNNEQFF. As DNA, the CDR3 is TGCGCCAGCAGCTTGGAAGTAGCGGGGACTAACAATGAGCAGTTCTTC.

As for this clonotype: A single base separates this from a much larger clone, so it may be a read error. This rearrangement joins TRBV9 to TRBJ2-7; TRBD2 agrees at 8 bases. This CDR3 comprises 14 residues. Per the germline V gene, CDR1 is SGDLS and CDR2 is YYNGEE. CDR3 protein: CACSGRGGNYEQYF. CDR3 sequence (DNA): TGTGCCTGCAGTGGACGCGGGGGGAACTACGAGCAGTACTTC.

In its sample, this clonotype was seen many times. The V and J genes are TRBV4-3 and TRBJ1-1; D is ambiguous. V dropped 0 bases and J dropped 7 bases, with 9 bases sitting between them. Looked up from germline, CDR1 is LGHNA and CDR2 is YSLEER. There are 13 residues in the CDR3. CDR3 sequence (DNA): TGCGCCAGCAGCCAAGATCGCCCGCGTGAAGCTTTCTTT. Translation: CASSQDRPREAFF.

The chain recombines TRBV6-2 or TRBV6-3 with TRBJ2-4, with TRBD1 matching 8 bases. CDR3 length: 15 amino acids. V lost 5 bases and J lost 3; bases outside the gene matches: 6. Germline V lookup: CDR1 MNHEY, CDR2 SVGEGT. The CDR3 protein is CASSGTGVDKNIQYF. CDR3 nucleotide sequence: TGTGCCAGCAGTGGGACAGGAGTGGACAAAAACATTCAGTACTTC.

The V call is TRBV11-2, the J call TRBJ2-3; 7 bases agree with TRBD2. Germline V gives CDR1 SGHAT, CDR2 FQNNGV. The CDR3 has 14 amino acids. The ends lost 1 base at V and 5 bases at J; junction bases unmatched: 3. The CDR3, as DNA: TGTGCCAGCAGCTTAGGCGGGAGTATAGATACGCAGTATTTT. It is translated as CASSLGGSIDTQYF.

Many counts were recorded for this clonotype. The junction departs from germline at one end; a sequencing error may be responsible. The gene calls are TRBV5-1 and TRBJ2-5, with no clear D. CDR3 length: 13 amino acids. CDR1 is SGHRS and CDR2 is YFSETQ in the germline V gene. CDR3 sequence reads: CASSLNGQETQYF. The CDR3 DNA reads as TGTGCCAGCAGTTTGAACGGCCAAGAGACCCAGTACTTC.

At least ten counts were recorded for this clonotype. The chain couples TRBV4-3 to TRBJ2-7; no clear D gene. Germline V gene sequence: CDR1 LGHNA, CDR2 YSLEER. This CDR3 has 16 residues. Between the trimmed V and J ends, which lost 0 bases and 3 bases, there was a span of 15 bases. The CDR3 sequence is CASSQDFTRIDYEQYF. The CDR3 coding sequence is TGCGCCAGCAGCCAAGATTTTACCCGAATTGACTACGAGCAGTACTTC.

This clonotype was observed a few times. This chain connects TRBV5-1 to TRBJ2-5; the D gene could be TRBD1 or TRBD2 (7 bases each). The CDR3 is 14 residues long. The germline V gene encodes CDR1 SGHRS and CDR2 YFSETQ. V lost 5 bases to trimming and J lost 5 bases, with 16 bases between them. For the CDR3, the DNA is TGCGCCAGCAGTCGTCAGGGGGGGACTGAGACCCAGTACTTC. Translation gives CASSRQGGTETQYF.

The chain recombines TRBV6-5 with TRBJ2-3; 12 bases are shared with TRBD2. This CDR3 region has 15 residues. Germline V gene data show CDR1 as MNHEY and CDR2 as SVGAGI. J lost 5 bases, V lost 4 bases, and 4 bases had no gene match. CDR3 loop: CASSCQGLAGDTQYF. DNA of the CDR3: TGTGCCAGCAGTTGCCAGGGACTAGCGGGAGATACGCAGTATTTT.

This clonotype has just a few counts. The V gene is TRBV6-5, the J gene TRBJ2-3, with D perhaps matching TRBD2 (7 bases). With 5 bases removed from V and 0 bases from J, the gap between germline ends came to 15 bases. The CDR3 totals 16 residues. Germline CDR1 and CDR2: MNHEY and SVGAGI. CDR3 in DNA: TGTGCCAGCAGTCCCGCGGGGGCTACAAGCACAGATACGCAGTATTTT. Protein sequence: CASSPAGATSTDTQYF.

This clonotype came up once. The V call is TRBV28, the J call TRBJ2-7; no definite D call. The germline V and J ends were trimmed by 6 bases and 0 bases, with 9 bases remaining between them. The germline gives CDR1 MDHEN, CDR2 SYDVKM. The CDR3 contains 13 residues. CDR3 coding DNA: TGTGCCAGCAGGGACGGTACCTCCTACGAGCAGTACTTC. Translated: CASRDGTSYEQYF.

The CDR3 DNA is TGCAGTGCTCCTATACAGGAGGGAAAGAATTCACCCCTCCACTTT. Its protein product is CSAPIQEGKNSPLHF. The chain employs TRBV20-1 and TRBJ1-6; D is possibly TRBD1 (5 bases). Trimming removed 5 bases from V and 7 bases from J, with 18 bases in between. The germline CDR1 and CDR2 sequences are DFQATT and SNEGSKA (reference sequence). CDR3 length: 15 residues.

The gene calls are TRBV12-3 or TRBV12-4 and TRBJ2-3; a weak D match, TRBD1 (5 bases). The CDR3 runs to 14 residues. The V end was cut by 6 bases, the J end by 2 bases, with 12 bases between. CDR3 amino acids: CASSPQDITDTQYF. CDR3 sequence (DNA): TGTGCCAGCAGCCCACAGGATATCACAGATACGCAGTATTTT.

The chain joins TRBV7-2 to TRBJ2-5; 9 nucleotides line up with TRBD2. Trimming at V came to 2 bases and at J to 11 bases, leaving 15 bases not matched to a gene. The CDR3 totals 16 residues. The germline gives CDR1 SGHTA, CDR2 FQGNSA. This CDR3 reads CASSLKSAGGRVEQYF. Here the CDR3 DNA reads TGTGCCAGCAGCTTAAAGTCAGCGGGAGGTCGAGTTGAGCAGTACTTC. The full variable domain, in which reference TRBV7-2 and TRBJ2-5 provide the parts outside the CDR3, is GAGVSQSPSNKVTEKGKDVELRCDPISGHTALYWYRQSLGQGLEFLIYFQGNSAPDKSGLPSDRFSAERTGGSVSTLTIQRTQQEDSAVYLCASSLKSAGGRVEQYFGPGTRLLVL.